These 15 T cell receptor beta chains were all obtained from the same sample, sequenced in a study of blood T cell repertoires in COVID-19. Profiled with immunoSEQ multiplex PCR; TCRdb holds only in-frame clones, not every one. The sample comprises roughly 200,000 clones, approximately 83% of which are singletons, and approximately 11% rests with the top ten. Sequences were obtained from peripheral blood. These receptors were obtained from a human donor with active or convalescent COVID-19. The donor label of this sample is uncertain.

This clone was seen more than once but under ten times. The chain recombines TRBV18 with TRBJ2-5; 8 positions match TRBD2. This CDR3 contains 14 residues. CDR1 and CDR2 (germline): KGHSH, LQKENI. Trimming removed 2 bases from V and 3 bases from J; junction bases left unmatched: 2. The CDR3 sequence: CASSPNSGKETQYF. Here the CDR3 DNA reads TGTGCCAGCTCACCAAATAGCGGGAAAGAGACCCAGTACTTC.

The genes are TRBV28 and TRBJ1-1, with 12 nucleotides matching TRBD1. Germline V gene data show CDR1 as MDHEN and CDR2 as SYDVKM. V lost 6 bases, J lost 0 bases, and 11 bases stayed unmatched. The CDR3 is 18 amino acids. The CDR3 protein is CASRAPPGQGAMNTEAFF. Here the CDR3 DNA reads TGTGCCAGCAGGGCCCCTCCGGGACAGGGGGCGATGAACACTGAAGCTTTCTTT.

This clone was recorded only once. The chain recombines TRBV15 with TRBJ2-5, with TRBD1 as a possible D gene (5 bases). The CDR3 contains 11 residues. The germline V gene encodes CDR1 LNHNV and CDR2 YYDKDF (reference sequence). DNA of the CDR3: TGTGCTCTCGACAGTGCAGAGACCCAGTACTTC. Translated: CALDSAETQYF.

This rearrangement joins TRBV29-1 to TRBJ1-1, with D uncertain. This CDR3 has 13 amino acids. Between the trimmed V and J ends, which lost 4 bases and 2 bases, there was a span of 11 bases. Germline CDR1 and CDR2: SQVTM and ANQGSEA. The CDR3 loop reads CSVVGWANTEAFF. Written as DNA, the CDR3 is TGCAGCGTTGTCGGATGGGCTAACACTGAAGCTTTCTTT.

This clone was detected a few times. This sequence joins TRBV10-2 and TRBJ2-2, with D uncertain. Trimming removed 6 bases from V and 1 base from J, with 3 bases in between. Germline CDR1 is WSHSY and CDR2 is SAAADI. This CDR3 comprises 12 residues. The CDR3: CASSGNTGELFF. The DNA of the CDR3 is TGCGCCAGCAGCGGGAACACCGGGGAGCTGTTTTTT.

The CDR3 region is CAWRKGARYGYTF. As DNA, the CDR3 is TGTGCCTGGAGGAAAGGGGCACGCTATGGCTACACCTTC. V is TRBV30 and J is TRBJ1-2, with D possibly TRBD1 on 5 matching bases. The germline CDR1 and CDR2 sequences are GTSNPN and SVGIG (reference sequence). V was cut by 3 bases and J by 4 bases, with 12 bases left in between. This CDR3 contains 13 residues.

The J gene is TRBJ1-2, the V gene TRBV6-2 or TRBV6-3; 10 nucleotides line up with TRBD1. CDR3 size: 15 residues. Germline V lookup: CDR1 MNHEY, CDR2 SVGEGT. V shed 0 bases and J 8 bases; nucleotides not matched to a gene: 6. The DNA for the CDR3 is TGTGCCAGCAGTTACTCGCAAGGACAGGGGGTCGGCTACACCTTC. This translates into CASSYSQGQGVGYTF.

V usage is TRBV15 and J usage is TRBJ2-7, with 7 positions matching TRBD2. V lost 4 bases and J lost 0; bases outside the gene matches: 9. Germline V gene lookup returns CDR1 LNHNV and CDR2 YYDKDF (reference sequence). The CDR3 is made up of 16 amino acids. CDR3 sequence reads: CATSKERGVSSYEQYF. The CDR3 coding sequence is TGTGCCACCAGCAAAGAACGGGGGGTCAGCTCCTACGAGCAGTACTTC.

Turning to this clone: Other DNA sequences in the same sample also yield this CDR3. V is TRBV9 and J is TRBJ1-5, with TRBD1 as a possible D gene (5 bases). Germline loops: CDR1 SGDLS, CDR2 YYNGEE. Between the trimmed V and J ends, which lost 2 bases and 7 bases, there was a span of 13 bases. This CDR3 spans 14 amino acids. In DNA form, the CDR3 reads TGTGCCAGCAGCGTGGGGCAGGGCGGCCAGCCCCAGCATTTT. It codes for CASSVGQGGQPQHF. The full variable domain, completed using reference TRBV9 and TRBJ1-5, is DSGVTQTPKHLITATGQRVTLRCSPRSGDLSVYWYQQSLDQGLQFLIQYYNGEERAKGNILERFSAQQFPDLHSELNLSSLELGDSALYFCASSVGQGGQPQHFGDGTRLSIL.

This chain links TRBV28 with TRBJ2-7, with 9 bases identical to TRBD2. The CDR3 runs to 13 residues. In germline, CDR1 is MDHEN, CDR2 SYDVKM. The junction had 7 bases not matched to a gene; V was cut back by 9 bases and J by 4 bases. The CDR3: CASALSGGYEQYF. In DNA, the CDR3 is TGTGCCAGTGCTCTTAGCGGGGGTTACGAGCAGTACTTC.

A remark on this clone: Other nucleotide sequences from this sample produce the same CDR3. The rearrangement uses TRBV15 and TRBJ1-2, with D tentatively TRBD1 (5 bases). The V gene's germline CDR1 is LNHNV and CDR2 YYDKDF (reference sequence). The V and J ends lost 0 bases and 5 bases respectively, with 13 bases between them. The CDR3 loop spans 15 amino acids. CDR3 region: CATSRDQGSGYGYTF. The CDR3 DNA is TGTGCCACCAGCAGAGATCAAGGGTCAGGGTATGGCTACACCTTC. The whole variable domain, remainder taken from reference TRBV15 and TRBJ1-2, is DAMVIQNPRYQVTQFGKPVTLSCSQTLNHNVMYWYQQKSSQAPKLLFHYYDKDFNNEADTPDNFQSRRPNTSFCFLDIRSPGLGDTAMYLCATSRDQGSGYGYTFGSGTRLTVV.

This sequence joins TRBV20-1 and TRBJ1-5; 8 bases agree with TRBD1. The CDR3 covers 14 residues. After removal of 3 bases from V and 6 bases from J, the junction contained 7 bases not matched to a gene. Germline CDR1 DFQATT, CDR2 SNEGSKA (reference sequence). The CDR3 spells CSASARTGTQPQHF. CDR3 bases: TGCAGTGCTAGTGCTAGGACAGGGACTCAGCCCCAGCATTTT.

The V and J genes are TRBV21-1 and TRBJ2-3; the DNA was not used to check the table's D call, TRBD1. TRBV21-1 is designated a pseudogene. The CDR3 is 20 amino acids. The CDR3 here is CASSKVPAVDRGGGSDTQYF. As DNA, the CDR3 is TGTGCCAGCAGCAAAGTACCCGCCGTCGACAGGGGGGGTGGGTCAGATACGCAGTATTTT.

This clone appeared a single time. The rearrangement joins TRBV12-3 or TRBV12-4 to TRBJ1-1; D is perhaps TRBD1 (6 bases). The CDR3 sequence is 13 residues long. The V gene lost 3 bases and the J gene lost 6 bases, with 11 bases spanning the gap. Here the CDR3 reads CASSFRGGSEAFF. The CDR3 bases are TGTGCCAGCAGTTTTCGCGGGGGCTCTGAAGCTTTCTTT.

The J gene is TRBJ2-1, the V gene TRBV4-3, with a possible D match to TRBD1 (6 bases). The CDR3 is 17 residues long. CDR1 and CDR2 from the germline V gene are LGHNA and YSLEER. The V end was cut by 0 bases, the J end by 3 bases, with 15 bases between. CDR3 residues: CASSQDNDRRYYNEQFF. CDR3 sequence (DNA): TGCGCCAGCAGCCAAGATAACGACAGGAGATACTACAATGAGCAGTTCTTC.